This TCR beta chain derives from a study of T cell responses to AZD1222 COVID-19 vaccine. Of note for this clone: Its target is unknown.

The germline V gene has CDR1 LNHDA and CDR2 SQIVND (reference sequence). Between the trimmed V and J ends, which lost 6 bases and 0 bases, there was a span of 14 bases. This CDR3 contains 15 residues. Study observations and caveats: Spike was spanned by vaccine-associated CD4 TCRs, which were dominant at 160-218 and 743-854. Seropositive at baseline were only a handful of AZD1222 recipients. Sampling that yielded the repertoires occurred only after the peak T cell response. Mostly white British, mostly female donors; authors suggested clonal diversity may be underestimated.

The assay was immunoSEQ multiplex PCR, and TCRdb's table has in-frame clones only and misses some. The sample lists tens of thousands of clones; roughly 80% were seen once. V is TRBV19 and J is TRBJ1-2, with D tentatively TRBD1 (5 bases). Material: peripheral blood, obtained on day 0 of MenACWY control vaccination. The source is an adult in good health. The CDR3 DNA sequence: TGTGCCAGTAGACCGGCCCAGGGCTCTAACTATGGCTACACCTTC. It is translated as CASRPAQGSNYGYTF.